The 27 T cell receptor beta chains below come from one sample, sequenced in a study of Ad26.COV2.S vaccination and SARS-CoV-2 variants. Method: immunoSEQ multiplex PCR; TCRdb's copy keeps in-frame clones and lacks some. In the table there are hundreds of thousands of clones, about 86% of which are singletons. The sample's treatment: around 19 received Ad26.COV2.S at low or high dose, single or two shots; roughly 5 received placebo; per-sample allocation not given. It was on day 63 after the first vaccine or placebo injection that samples were taken. This sample comprised peripheral blood, obtained in a trial of Ad26.COV2.S vaccine versus placebo. These receptors were taken from a person between 18 and 65 years old who received the Ad26.COV2.S COVID-19 vaccine or a placebo.

The rearrangement joins TRBV6-5 to TRBJ1-5; TRBD1 aligns across 7 bases. V shed 5 bases and J 7 bases; nucleotides not matched to a gene: 5. The CDR3 sequence is 13 residues long. Germline V gives CDR1 MNHEY, CDR2 SVGAGI. The CDR3 region is CASSPTGAQPQHF. DNA for the CDR3: TGTGCCAGCAGTCCCACAGGGGCCCAGCCCCAGCATTTT.

The rearrangement joins TRBV4-3 to TRBJ2-7; possible D gene TRBD2, 5 bases. Germline values: CDR1 LGHNA, CDR2 YSLEER. This CDR3 is built from 14 residues. The germline V and J ends were trimmed by 3 bases and 1 base, with 10 bases remaining between them. CDR3 nucleotides: TGCGCCAGCAGCCAGGGTTCGGGGTCCTACGAGCAGTACTTC. This translates into CASSQGSGSYEQYF.

The genes are TRBV6-5 and TRBJ2-3, with TRBD2 as a possible D gene (5 bases). The CDR3 contains 14 residues. Trimming pared 0 bases from V and 5 bases from J, leaving 9 bases between. Germline loops: CDR1 MNHEY, CDR2 SVGAGI. The CDR3, as DNA: TGTGCCAGCAGTTACTCGGGAGAGTTAGATACGCAGTATTTT. This codes for CASSYSGELDTQYF.

The chain uses TRBV4-3 and TRBJ2-3, with 12 positions matching TRBD1. The CDR3 has 17 residues. Germline V gene lookup returns CDR1 LGHNA and CDR2 YSLEER. V shed 3 bases, J shed 5 bases, and the junction held 9 bases outside the gene matches. CDR3 nucleotides: TGCGCCAGCAGCCAGGGCGGGACAGGGGGCGAGGGAGATACGCAGTATTTT. Translation: CASSQGGTGGEGDTQYF.

The CDR3 sequence: CASSPDTSGGANEQFF. The DNA for the CDR3 is TGTGCCAGCAGCCCGGACACTAGCGGGGGGGCCAATGAGCAGTTCTTC. The chain has TRBV5-5 and TRBJ2-1; 13 bases fit TRBD2. V lost 4 bases to trimming and J lost 6 bases; unmatched junction nucleotides: 7. The length of the CDR3 is 16 residues. Per the germline V gene, CDR1 is SGHKS and CDR2 is YYEKEE (reference sequence).

The chain links TRBV28 to TRBJ2-7; the match to TRBD1 covers 9 bases. The V gene end was trimmed by 5 bases and the J gene end by 5 bases; junction bases not matched to a gene: 10. Germline-derived CDR1 and CDR2 are MDHEN and SYDVKM. This CDR3 contains 15 residues. The CDR3 bases are TGTGCCAGCAGTGACCCGGGGACAGGGATGAACGAGCAGTACTTC. It translates to CASSDPGTGMNEQYF.

V usage is TRBV5-1 and J usage is TRBJ2-7, with D possibly being TRBD1 or TRBD2 (5 bases each). V lost 1 base to trimming and J lost 2 bases, with 13 bases between them. Germline V gives CDR1 SGHRS, CDR2 YFSETQ. The CDR3 runs to 15 residues. The chain's CDR3 is CASSLSGDRTYEQYF. CDR3 sequence (DNA): TGCGCCAGCAGCTTGAGCGGCGACAGAACCTACGAGCAGTACTTC. Looking up the rest from reference TRBV5-1 and TRBJ2-7 gives the full variable domain: KAGVTQTPRYLIKTRGQQVTLSCSPISGHRSVSWYQQTPGQGLQFLFEYFSETQRNKGNFPGRFSGRQFSNSRSEMNVSTLELGDSALYLCASSLSGDRTYEQYFGPGTRLTVT.

V and J are TRBV10-2 and TRBJ1-2, with 7 bases fitting TRBD1. After removal of 5 bases from V and 1 base from J, the junction contained 7 bases not matched to a gene. Germline CDR1 reads WSHSY; CDR2 reads SAAADI. The CDR3 covers 15 residues. For the CDR3, the DNA is TGCGCCAGCAGTTACAGACAGGGAGGTAACTATGGCTACACCTTC. Protein sequence: CASSYRQGGNYGYTF.

The CDR3 DNA reads as TGTGCCAGCAGTCGGGACCAAGAGACCCAGTACTTC. It encodes CASSRDQETQYF. The chain employs TRBV28 and TRBJ2-5; D not resolved. Trimming removed 5 bases at V and 0 bases at J, with 4 bases between. Germline CDR1 is MDHEN and CDR2 is SYDVKM. This CDR3 has 12 amino acids.

The V gene is TRBV4-3, the J gene TRBJ2-1; TRBD2 matches 8 bases. This CDR3 region has 16 residues. J was trimmed by 8 bases and V by 4 bases; bases with no gene match: 13. Germline-derived CDR1 and CDR2 are LGHNA and YSLEER. CDR3 loop: CASSRRSGLASHEQFF. The CDR3 nucleotides are TGCGCCAGCAGCCGAAGGTCTGGACTAGCTTCCCATGAGCAGTTCTTC.

The chain combines TRBV24-1 with TRBJ1-1; D ambiguous. The V end was cut by 3 bases, the J end by 1 base, with 8 bases between. This CDR3 has 14 amino acids. The germline gives CDR1 KGHDR, CDR2 SFDVKD. The CDR3 sequence: CATSDGHGNTEAFF. DNA for the CDR3: TGTGCCACCAGTGATGGGCATGGGAACACTGAAGCTTTCTTT.

The chain couples TRBV18 to TRBJ1-5, with TRBD1 matching 9 bases. Germline assignment: CDR1 KGHSH and CDR2 LQKENI. There are 15 residues in the CDR3. Unmatched junction bases numbered 6, after V lost 3 bases and J lost 6 bases. The CDR3 sequence is CASSPDRGGGQPQHF. CDR3 nucleotides: TGTGCCAGCTCACCGGACAGGGGAGGAGGTCAGCCCCAGCATTTT.

The chain has TRBV14 and TRBJ2-7; D not resolved. Trimming removed 1 base at V and 6 bases at J, with 10 bases between. The CDR3 is 13 residues long. Per germline, CDR1 SGHDN and CDR2 FVKESK. The CDR3 reads CASSQGSQSEQYF. CDR3 in DNA: TGTGCCAGCAGCCAAGGGTCTCAGTCCGAGCAGTACTTC.

Notes on this clone: This sample also contains other DNA sequences that code for the same CDR3. V and J are TRBV28 and TRBJ1-2; tentatively, D is TRBD1 (5 bases). From germline, CDR1 is MDHEN and CDR2 SYDVKM. The germline V and J ends were trimmed by 2 bases and 5 bases, with 6 bases remaining between them. The CDR3 has 12 residues. CDR3 in DNA: TGTGCCAGCAGTTTAAGGGGATATGGCTACACCTTC. It yields the protein CASSLRGYGYTF.

The chain combines TRBV6-5 with TRBJ1-5; D is undetermined. This CDR3 has 15 amino acids. The germline CDR1 and CDR2 sequences are MNHEY and SVGAGI. Trimming stripped 0 bases from V and 5 bases from J, with 11 bases between. The CDR3 reads CASSYSYRTDQPQHF. DNA for the CDR3: TGTGCCAGCAGTTACTCATATCGGACCGATCAGCCCCAGCATTTT.

The chain employs TRBV19 and TRBJ2-1, with 7 bases that match TRBD2. CDR3 length: 13 residues. CDR1 LNHDA and CDR2 SQIVND come from the germline V gene (reference sequence). V was clipped by 5 bases and J by 5 bases; unmatched bases: 3. CDR3 sequence: CASSDTSDNEQFF. CDR3 bases: TGTGCCAGTAGTGACACTAGCGACAATGAGCAGTTCTTC.

The J gene is TRBJ1-1, the V gene TRBV30; D gene uncertain. Trimming cost V 7 bases and J 1 base, with 13 bases left between them. The CDR3 loop spans 13 amino acids. The germline V gene has CDR1 GTSNPN and CDR2 SVGIG (reference sequence). The CDR3 sequence is CASDLQENTEAFF. DNA for the CDR3: TGTGCCTCGGATCTTCAGGAGAACACTGAAGCTTTCTTT.

The CDR3, as DNA: TGTGCCAGCAGCCCTCCGCCGGGGTTCGCAGATACGCAGTATTTT. Translating gives CASSPPPGFADTQYF. The V call is TRBV9, the J call TRBJ2-3, with D perhaps matching TRBD2 (5 bases). Germline-derived CDR1 and CDR2 are SGDLS and YYNGEE. This CDR3 has 15 amino acids. The ends were cut back, 4 bases at V and 4 bases at J, with 16 bases in the middle.

The V call is TRBV19, the J call TRBJ1-2; D uncertain. Deletions cut 0 bases from V and 6 bases from J, with 11 bases between. Germline assignment: CDR1 LNHDA and CDR2 SQIVND (reference sequence). The CDR3 extends over 14 amino acids. For the CDR3, the DNA is TGTGCCAGTAGTATAGATCAGGCGCGACATGGCTACACCTTC. It is translated as CASSIDQARHGYTF.

The V gene is TRBV28, the J gene TRBJ1-5; no reliable D call. Germline V gene sequence: CDR1 MDHEN, CDR2 SYDVKM. V gave up 8 bases and J gave up 5 bases, with 10 bases separating them. The CDR3 contains 12 residues. The CDR3 loop reads CASSKRDQPQHF. Written as DNA, the CDR3 is TGTGCCAGCTCAAAAAGGGATCAGCCCCAGCATTTT.

The gene calls are TRBV10-2 and TRBJ1-2, with 10 bases aligning to TRBD1. V was pared by 0 bases and J by 6 bases, with 10 bases of the junction left unmatched. Germline V gene lookup returns CDR1 WSHSY and CDR2 SAAADI. CDR3 length equals 17 residues. The chain's CDR3 is CASSESPWDRGNHGYTF. The CDR3 DNA sequence: TGCGCCAGCAGTGAGTCGCCCTGGGACAGGGGAAACCATGGCTACACCTTC.

This chain connects TRBV6-2 or TRBV6-3 to TRBJ1-5; TRBD1 matches at 8 bases. V lost 6 bases to trimming and J lost 7 bases; unmatched junction nucleotides: 17. In germline, CDR1 is MNHEY, CDR2 SVGEGT. This CDR3 comprises 17 residues. The CDR3 DNA reads as TGTGCCAGCAGCTTGCTAGGATTTGACAGGGGAAGACAGCCCCAGCATTTT. It yields the protein CASSLLGFDRGRQPQHF.

The chain combines TRBV7-2 with TRBJ2-6, with D maybe TRBD2 (5 bases). This CDR3 region has 16 residues. V lost 4 bases, J lost 2 bases, and 12 bases lay in between. CDR1 and CDR2 from the germline V gene are SGHTA and FQGNSA. CDR3 protein: CASSSRGVTGANVLTF. The CDR3 DNA reads as TGTGCCAGCAGCTCCCGGGGAGTAACTGGGGCCAACGTCCTGACTTTC. The whole variable domain, filled in from reference TRBV7-2 and TRBJ2-6, reads GAGVSQSPSNKVTEKGKDVELRCDPISGHTALYWYRQSLGQGLEFLIYFQGNSAPDKSGLPSDRFSAERTGGSVSTLTIQRTQQEDSAVYLCASSSRGVTGANVLTFGAGSRLTVL.

Only a few counts were recorded for this clone. CDR3 coding DNA: TGTGCCAGCAGTTTGATGAGGTTCCCAAATTCACCCCTCCACTTT. Its translation is CASSLMRFPNSPLHF. This chain uses TRBV27 with TRBJ1-6; D unresolved. Trimming took off 3 bases at V and 7 bases at J, with 13 bases between the two ends. The CDR3 consists of 15 residues. Germline loops: CDR1 MNHEY, CDR2 SMNVEV (reference sequence).

The V and J genes are TRBV28 and TRBJ2-7, with a tentative D call TRBD1 (6 bases). CDR1 and CDR2 (germline): MDHEN, SYDVKM. V lost 6 bases and J 0 bases, leaving 12 bases between the germline ends. The CDR3 is 14 amino acids. This CDR3 is CASRETGASYEQYF. CDR3 bases: TGTGCCAGCAGGGAGACAGGAGCCTCCTACGAGCAGTACTTC.

Only a few counts were recorded for this clone. The chain couples TRBV6-1 to TRBJ1-5; D ambiguous. The CDR3 length is 12 residues. Trimming pared 1 base from V and 9 bases from J, leaving 7 bases between. In germline, CDR1 is MNHNS, CDR2 SASEGT. The CDR3 here is CASSEGMAPQHF. The CDR3 nucleotides are TGTGCCAGCAGTGAAGGAATGGCGCCCCAGCATTTT.

This chain connects TRBV27 to TRBJ2-1; either TRBD1 or TRBD2 may fit D (6 bases each). Germline CDR1 reads MNHEY; CDR2 reads SMNVEV (reference sequence). The CDR3 extends over 15 amino acids. Between the trimmed V and J ends, which lost 3 bases and 4 bases, there was a span of 13 bases. CDR3 bases: TGTGCCAGCAGTTTTGGAGGGGGTCATTACAATGAGCAGTTCTTC. Translating it yields CASSFGGGHYNEQFF.